This TCR beta chain is drawn from a study of control samples from healthy donors and cancer patients. Sequencing used immunoSEQ multiplex PCR; TCRdb keeps in-frame clones, though not all of them. The table records over 100,000 clones, about nine tenths of them present only once. The V and J ends lost 2 bases and 5 bases respectively, with 9 bases between them. This CDR3 is 14 amino acids long. CDR1 is MNHEY, CDR2 SMNVEV, per germline (reference sequence). This clonotype was obtained from a man in his forties or fifties in good health. This chain joins TRBV27 and TRBJ2-2; D not certain. The material sequenced was blood. The CDR3 protein is CASSLGVTTGELFF. For the CDR3, the DNA is TGTGCCAGCAGTTTAGGGGTAACGACCGGGGAGCTGTTTTTT.